Listed below are T cell receptor beta chains from one sample, sequenced in a study of blood T cell repertoires in COVID-19. TCRdb keeps only in-frame clones here, not all; method: immunoSEQ multiplex PCR. The profile shows about 160,000 clones, approximately 79% of them singletons. The material sequenced was peripheral blood. These receptor sequences come from a woman between 40 and 50 years old with COVID-19, enrolled during active disease. Both conserved end residues are part of each CDR3. A D gene is named only where the DNA matches it firmly. The size entry is marked missing in some rows and otherwise reads once, few, many or a size class.

NA,TRBJ2-7,15,TRBV25-1,NA,CASSEGWTRSYEQYF
NA,TRBJ1-5,15,TRBV27,few,CASSLVGGGNQPQHF
TRBD1,TRBJ1-6,13,TRBV5-4,NA,CASSRDSDSPLHF
NA,TRBJ2-3,16,TRBV11-2,few,CASSLVLASAGDTQYF
NA,TRBJ2-5,15,TRBV7-9,NA,CASSLRTEYQETQYF
NA,TRBJ1-2,15,TRBV9,NA,CASRRQMDGSYGYTF
TRBD2,TRBJ2-1,16,TRBV18,NA,CASSPAPGLEGEEQFF
NA,TRBJ2-3,14,TRBV7-3,NA,CASSLMAGSDTQYF
NA,TRBJ1-2,13,TRBV12-3/TRBV12-4,NA,CASSLDLLRGYTF
NA,TRBJ2-1,12,TRBV12-3/TRBV12-4,NA,CASSDRVNEQFF
NA,TRBJ1-1,16,TRBV14,NA,CASSQDLGQVNTEAFF
NA,TRBJ2-7,12,TRBV5-1,NA,CASSLEPYEQYF
TRBD1,TRBJ2-7,12,TRBV2,NA,CASRSGGYEQYF
NA,TRBJ2-5,13,TRBV11-3,NA,CASSPASWETQYF
NA,TRBJ1-1,14,TRBV5-1,NA,CASSASTSWAEAFF
NA,TRBJ1-2,13,TRBV6-5,once,CASSYMGRDGYTF
TRBD1,TRBJ2-2,16,TRBV5-4,NA,CASSFPIQGATGELFF
TRBD2,TRBJ2-2,15,TRBV9,NA,CASSGRLAGGGELFF
NA,TRBJ1-2,13,TRBV10-1,NA,CASSEYRDYGYTF
TRBD1,TRBJ2-2,15,TRBV6-5,NA,CASSYLDRLAGELFF
TRBD1,TRBJ2-5,15,TRBV7-8,NA,CASSSDRTGSETQYF
NA,TRBJ2-5,15,TRBV7-9,NA,CASSLSQGTRETQYF
NA,TRBJ2-5,15,TRBV4-1,NA,CASSQDGLKQETQYF
NA,TRBJ1-1,13,TRBV3-1/TRBV3-2,once,CASSQARGLEAFF
TRBD2,TRBJ2-5,15,TRBV5-1,once,CASSLASGRGETQYF
NA,TRBJ2-2,15,TRBV5-4,NA,CASSYWGLNTGELFF
TRBD2,TRBJ2-5,15,TRBV19,NA,CASSYGLAGRETQYF
TRBD2,TRBJ2-1,16,TRBV7-9,NA,CASSLDTGGSGDEQFF
TRBD2,TRBJ2-3,15,TRBV9,NA,CASSVGSGSADTQYF